This T cell receptor beta chain appears in the sequencing data of a study of chemoradiotherapy in HPV16-positive cancers. Overall study context: Functional T-cell assays on a couple of HPV16-positive patients' cells defined candidate HPV-specific clones and common TCR motifs.

Repertoires were sampled repeatedly during chemoradiotherapy. Trimming shortened V by 1 base and J by 1 base, and 14 bases separated the two germline ends. The germline V gene has CDR1 LNHNV and CDR2 YYDKDF (reference sequence). The CDR3 length is 17 residues. Concerning this clone: What it binds is not known.

Overall study results and limits: HPV-responsive T-cell expansion during chemoradiotherapy was linked to improved recurrence-free survival in HPV16-positive patients. Non-HPV-specific T cells did not expand in tumors during treatment, whereas candidate HPV-specific clones and E7-related motifs did.

Some clones are missing from TCRdb's copy, which holds only in-frame ones; the method was immunoSEQ multiplex PCR. The repertoire consists of about 33,000 clones, with around 86% occurring once and the leading ten covering 2.1%. The receptor comes from a human donor with HPV-associated anogenital cancer. The material was blood, obtained from a patient who underwent chemoradiotherapy. The chain links TRBV15 to TRBJ1-5; D might be TRBD1 (6 bases). The chain's CDR3 is CATSRGGAALSNQPQHF. The CDR3 bases are TGTGCCACCAGCAGAGGGGGGGCAGCCCTCAGCAATCAGCCCCAGCATTTT.